The present T cell receptor beta chain was sequenced within a study of T cells after yellow fever vaccination. MiXCR was run by TCRdb on the 5' RACE reads, yielding one entry per CDR3 protein. The sample consists of 250,000 to 350,000 distinct CDR3 sequences, less than 9.5% of them appearing once. Source: CD4+ T cells sorted from PBMCs, taken 5 days after the yellow fever booster vaccination. The receptor's source is a man between 18 and 35 years old who received the YFV17D yellow fever vaccine.

The CDR3 region has the DNA TGCAGTGCTGGAAAGACAGGGATCGAGACCCAGTACTTC. The encoded protein is CSAGKTGIETQYF. The rearrangement uses TRBV20-1 and TRBJ2-5; 7 bases are a match to TRBD1. Germline CDR1 DFQATT, CDR2 SNEGSKA (reference sequence). This CDR3 has 13 residues. V was pared by 5 bases and J by 5 bases, with 8 bases of the junction left unmatched.